Listed below are T cell receptor beta chains from one sample, sequenced in a study of molecular identifiers for immune sequencing clone quantification. TCRdb re-derived calls from the PCR reads in MiXCR, one entry per CDR3 protein. The table has roughly 300,000 distinct CDR3 sequences, roughly a quarter seen once. The sample was naive CD8+ T cells from blood, with Jurkat cell RNA spiked in. These receptors all come from a human donor in good health. Some libraries in this study had Jurkat cell RNA spiked in. Each CDR3 is given without its conserved first and last residue.

J gene	V gene	CDR3 protein
TRBJ2-7	TRBV29-1	SVAQGPGLAGYEQY
TRBJ2-1	TRBV29-1	SVNTGGSHNEQF
TRBJ1-2	TRBV5-6	ASSLVQQSGYT
TRBJ1-1	TRBV29-1	SVPRQGGTEAF
TRBJ1-5	TRBV4-1	ASSQGIGGQPQH
TRBJ1-1	TRBV7-9	ASSLDGGGLTEAF
TRBJ2-3	TRBV28	ASSLPPQGSTTDTQY
TRBJ2-5	TRBV3-1	ASSPSPGTSSKTQY
TRBJ2-7	TRBV28	ASLERLGYEQY
TRBJ1-2	TRBV27	ASSFWGGAGGYT
TRBJ2-7	TRBV5-8	ASSSLY
TRBJ1-4	TRBV7-2	ASSLVGLGKANEKLF
TRBJ1-5	TRBV6-2/TRBV6-3	ASSFSGTMTNSNQPQH
TRBJ2-3	TRBV6-4	ASSVEGGDTQY
TRBJ2-3	TRBV27	ASRRGTTTSTDTQY
TRBJ2-7	TRBV20-1	SARHLAGGPVKQY
TRBJ2-7	TRBV7-9	ASSGRDLEQY